Sequencing of this T cell receptor beta chain was carried out in a study of blood T cell repertoires in COVID-19. Germline lookup yields CDR1 MDHEN and CDR2 SYDVKM. The CDR3 totals 12 residues. V gave up 7 bases and J gave up 4 bases, with 10 bases separating them. Sequenced by immunoSEQ multiplex PCR; TCRdb stores in-frame clones only, minus some. The sample lists about 200,000 clones; roughly 90% were seen once. This chain uses TRBV28 with TRBJ1-1; tentative D call: TRBD1 (5 bases). The material sequenced was PBMCs or T cells enriched from blood (not recorded which). The source is a woman younger than 35 who had recovered from COVID-19. The CDR3 nucleotides are TGTGCCAGCAACTCGGGGGGCACTGAAGCTTTCTTT. The encoded protein is CASNSGGTEAFF.